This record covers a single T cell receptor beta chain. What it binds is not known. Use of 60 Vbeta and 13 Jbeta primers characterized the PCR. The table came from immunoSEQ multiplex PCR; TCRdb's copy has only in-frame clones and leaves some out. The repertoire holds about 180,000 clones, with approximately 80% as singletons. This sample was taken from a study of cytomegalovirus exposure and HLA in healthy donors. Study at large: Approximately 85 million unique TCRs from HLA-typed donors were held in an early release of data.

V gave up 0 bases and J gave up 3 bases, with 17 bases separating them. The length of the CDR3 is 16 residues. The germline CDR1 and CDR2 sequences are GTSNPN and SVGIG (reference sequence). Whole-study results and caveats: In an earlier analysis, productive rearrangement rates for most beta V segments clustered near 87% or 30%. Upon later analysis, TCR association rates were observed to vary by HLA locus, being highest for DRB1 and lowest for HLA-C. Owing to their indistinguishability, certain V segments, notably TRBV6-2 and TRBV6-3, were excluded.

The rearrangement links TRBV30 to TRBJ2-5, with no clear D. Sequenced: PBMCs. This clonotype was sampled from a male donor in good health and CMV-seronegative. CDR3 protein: CAWSVKSRGRKETQYF. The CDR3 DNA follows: TGTGCCTGGAGTGTCAAATCGCGTGGCAGGAAAGAGACCCAGTACTTC.